The present entry profiles one TCR beta chain with its context. TCRdb re-called the reads through MiXCR, storing one row per CDR3 protein. The repertoire holds hundreds of thousands of distinct CDR3 sequences, with about a sixth as singletons. This sample was included in a study of T cell repertoires in cytomegalovirus infection. For the study at large: Public TCR beta signatures indicated both CMV infection and matching HLA type.

The CDR3 spans 16 residues. V was shortened by 0 bases and J by 0 bases, with 9 bases between the two germline ends. From germline, CDR1 is MNHEY and CDR2 SVGAGI. This clonotype originated in a human donor in good health (CMV status not recorded). Some clones in this sample may be carry-over from other donors' samples. The genes are TRBV6-5 and TRBJ1-3, with D possibly TRBD1 on 6 matching bases. The sequencing sample was made of PBMCs. CDR3 amino acids: CASSYSGQSSGNTIYF. CDR3 sequence (DNA): TGTGCCAGCAGTTACTCAGGACAGAGCTCTGGAAACACCATATATTTT.